The clone carrying this T cell receptor (beta chain) has only one observation. What it recognizes is unknown. The data originate from a study of T cell repertoires in cytomegalovirus infection. One entry per CDR3 protein results from TCRdb running MiXCR on the reads. This sample has 700,000 to 850,000 distinct CDR3 sequences; about 33% occur once, and the top ten carry around 12%. The CDR3 runs 15 residues. The germline V and J ends were trimmed by 0 bases and 0 bases, with 6 bases remaining between them. Sequenced here: cultured CD8+ T cells from PBMCs, sampled from culture after CMV antigen stimulation. This clonotype was obtained from a human donor in good health (CMV status not recorded). Some clones in this sample may be carry-over from other donors' samples. The V call is TRBV12-3 or TRBV12-4, the J call TRBJ1-3; D uncertain. CDR3 nucleotides: TGTGCCAGCAGTTTAGCCGGCTACTCTGGAAACACCATATATTTT. Its translation is CASSLAGYSGNTIYF.